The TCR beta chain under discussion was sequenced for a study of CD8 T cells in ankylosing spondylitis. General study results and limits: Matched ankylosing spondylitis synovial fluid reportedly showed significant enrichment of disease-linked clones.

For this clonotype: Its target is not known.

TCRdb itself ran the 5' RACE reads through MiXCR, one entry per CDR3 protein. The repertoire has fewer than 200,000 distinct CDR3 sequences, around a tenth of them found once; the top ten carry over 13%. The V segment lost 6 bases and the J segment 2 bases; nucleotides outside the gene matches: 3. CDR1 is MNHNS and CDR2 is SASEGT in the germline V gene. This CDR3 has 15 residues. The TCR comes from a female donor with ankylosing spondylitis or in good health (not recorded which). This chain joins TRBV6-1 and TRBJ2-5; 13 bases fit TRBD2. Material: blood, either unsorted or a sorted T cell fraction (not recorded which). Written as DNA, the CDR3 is TGTGCCAGCAGGCGACTAGCGGGAGGTCAAGAGACCCAGTACTTC. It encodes CASRRLAGGQETQYF.